The 18 T cell receptor beta chains reported below all come from one sample, sequenced in a study of cytomegalovirus exposure and HLA in healthy donors. The PCR used 60 Vbeta and 13 Jbeta primers. Measured with immunoSEQ multiplex PCR; TCRdb has only the in-frame clones, and not every one. The top ten clones hold approximately 1.5% of a sample with 200,000 or so clones, around 80% of them seen once. The sequenced material came from PBMCs. The receptors shown here come from a man aged 45 to 65 in good health and CMV-seronegative.

The genes are TRBV18 and TRBJ2-7; TRBD2 matches at 8 bases. Germline V CDR1 and CDR2: KGHSH, LQKENI. Trimming cost V 5 bases and J 6 bases; bases outside gene matches: 3. CDR3 size: 12 residues. CDR3 sequence (DNA): TGTGCCAGCTCAGGGACTAGAAGCGAGCAGTACTTC. It specifies CASSGTRSEQYF.

The gene calls are TRBV30 and TRBJ2-7, with 8 bases aligning to TRBD1. CDR1 is GTSNPN and CDR2 is SVGIG in the germline V gene (reference sequence). The ends lost 4 bases at V and 2 bases at J; junction bases unmatched: 4. This CDR3 comprises 13 residues. CDR3 loop: CAWTGQGPYEQYF. The CDR3 nucleotides read TGTGCCTGGACCGGACAGGGCCCCTACGAGCAGTACTTC. The variable domain in full, with the rest retrieved from reference TRBV30 and TRBJ2-7, is SQTIHQWPATLVQPVGSPLSLECTVEGTSNPNLYWYRQAAGRGLQLLFYSVGIGQISSEVPQNLSASRPQDRQFILSSKKLLLSDSGFYLCAWTGQGPYEQYFGPGTRLTVT.

The chain joins TRBV7-9 to TRBJ1-2, with D uncertain. This CDR3 has 15 residues. V lost 11 bases, J lost 3 bases, and 22 bases lay in between. Germline lookup yields CDR1 SEHNR and CDR2 FQNEAQ (reference sequence). CDR3 amino acids: CACRGSPQSDYGYTF. CDR3 sequence (DNA): TGTGCCTGCCGGGGTTCCCCCCAATCGGACTATGGCTACACCTTC.

The genes are TRBV5-4 and TRBJ2-3; 8 bases line up with TRBD2. J was trimmed by 0 bases and V by 1 base; bases with no gene match: 1. The CDR3 sequence is 15 residues long. Germline V gene lookup returns CDR1 SGHNT and CDR2 YYREEE (reference sequence). The DNA of the CDR3 is TGTGCCAGCAGCTTGTCTAGCGGGAGCACAGATACGCAGTATTTT. This gives the protein CASSLSSGSTDTQYF.

The rearrangement links TRBV27 to TRBJ2-6, with D perhaps TRBD2 (5 bases). The V end lost 8 bases, the J end lost 0 bases, and 5 bases lay between the germline ends. Per germline, CDR1 MNHEY and CDR2 SMNVEV (reference sequence). The CDR3 consists of 13 residues. As DNA, the CDR3 is TGTGCCAGCGGAGGCTCTGGGGCCAACGTCCTGACTTTC. Protein: CASGGSGANVLTF.

The chain carries TRBV6-1 and TRBJ1-3, with 9 bases identical to TRBD1. The ends lost 9 bases at V and 3 bases at J; junction bases unmatched: 9. From germline, CDR1 is MNHNS and CDR2 SASEGT. The CDR3 totals 15 residues. CDR3 loop: CASSKQGANGNTIYF. The CDR3, as DNA: TGTGCCAGTTCGAAACAGGGGGCCAATGGAAACACCATATATTTT.

J is TRBJ2-7 and V is TRBV6-5, with 9 bases aligning to TRBD1. Germline assignment: CDR1 MNHEY and CDR2 SVGAGI. This CDR3 has 15 amino acids. The V gene end was trimmed by 7 bases and the J gene end by 2 bases; junction bases not matched to a gene: 9. The CDR3 is CASILRQGETYEQYF. CDR3 bases: TGTGCCAGCATTCTCCGACAGGGGGAGACCTACGAGCAGTACTTC.

This clone came up once. The V gene is TRBV7-9, the J gene TRBJ2-4; possibly TRBD2 for D (6 bases). The germline V gene has CDR1 SEHNR and CDR2 FQNEAQ (reference sequence). The CDR3 contains 16 residues. V dropped 4 bases and J dropped 1 base, with 14 bases sitting between them. This chain's CDR3 is CASSSLGGGAKNIQYF. CDR3 bases: TGTGCCAGCAGCTCCCTCGGCGGAGGGGCCAAAAACATTCAGTACTTC.

The chain has TRBV9 and TRBJ2-7, with TRBD2 matching 11 bases. The germline gives CDR1 SGDLS, CDR2 YYNGEE. CDR3 length: 16 residues. V gave up 0 bases and J gave up 2 bases; unmatched junction bases: 4. CDR3 region: CASSVADSGRAYEQYF. Written as DNA, the CDR3 is TGTGCCAGCAGCGTAGCTGATAGCGGGAGGGCCTACGAGCAGTACTTC. Complete variable domain (other parts from reference TRBV9 and TRBJ2-7): DSGVTQTPKHLITATGQRVTLRCSPRSGDLSVYWYQQSLDQGLQFLIQYYNGEERAKGNILERFSAQQFPDLHSELNLSSLELGDSALYFCASSVADSGRAYEQYFGPGTRLTVT.

V usage is TRBV4-1 and J usage is TRBJ2-7; 7 bases are shared with TRBD2. Germline CDR1 is MGHRA and CDR2 is YSYEKL. The CDR3 runs 15 residues. The ends lost 4 bases at V and 4 bases at J; junction bases unmatched: 10. CDR3 protein: CASSLPGLDLYEQYF. CDR3 sequence (DNA): TGCGCCAGCAGCCTCCCCGGACTAGACCTTTACGAGCAGTACTTC.

To note about this clone: One end of the junction does not line up with germline, which may come from a read error. V is TRBV7-9 and J is TRBJ2-5; 13 nucleotides line up with TRBD2. The CDR3 has 16 amino acids. The germline V gene has CDR1 SEHNR and CDR2 FQNEAQ (reference sequence). This CDR3 is CSSSPGLAGDQETQYF. CDR3 DNA: TGTTCCAGCAGCCCCGGACTAGCGGGAGATCAAGAGACCCAGTACTTC.

The chain employs TRBV6-5 and TRBJ1-4; D unresolved. From germline, CDR1 is MNHEY and CDR2 SVGAGI. V shed 0 bases and J shed 8 bases, with 13 bases lying between them. CDR3 length: 15 amino acids. DNA of the CDR3: TGTGCCAGCAGTTACTCGGAAGGTGGAGGGGAAAAACTGTTTTTT. Translated, it gives CASSYSEGGGEKLFF.

This clone turned up a few times. This sequence joins TRBV5-1 and TRBJ2-7; 12 bases are a match to TRBD1. The trim removed 5 bases at V and 4 bases at J, leaving 4 bases unmatched. Germline V gives CDR1 SGHRS, CDR2 YFSETQ. The CDR3 is made up of 14 amino acids. CDR3 bases: TGCGCCAGCAGTCGGGACAGGGGGCTATACGAGCAGTACTTC. It yields the protein CASSRDRGLYEQYF.

For this clone: The junction and the germline gene differ at one end; a read error may be behind it. The CDR3 loop is CTSTPGGYYGYTF. The CDR3 coding sequence is TGTACCAGCACCCCGGGGGGTTACTATGGCTACACCTTC. The V and J genes are TRBV28 and TRBJ1-2; TRBD1 might be the D (5 bases). Germline V gives CDR1 MDHEN, CDR2 SYDVKM. The CDR3 runs 13 residues.

The J gene is TRBJ2-7, the V gene TRBV5-6, with TRBD1 identical over 7 bases. The CDR3 extends over 14 amino acids. Germline lookup yields CDR1 SGHDT and CDR2 YYEEEE. V lost 2 bases to trimming and J lost 4 bases; unmatched junction nucleotides: 6. The chain's CDR3 is CASSLKGQKYEQYF. DNA of the CDR3: TGTGCCAGCAGCTTAAAGGGACAGAAATACGAGCAGTACTTC.

This clone showed up just once. The rearrangement links TRBV7-9 to TRBJ2-3; D possibly corresponds to TRBD2 (5 bases). The germline CDR1 and CDR2 sequences are SEHNR and FQNEAQ (reference sequence). This CDR3 is 15 amino acids long. V lost 7 bases to trimming and J lost 6 bases, with 20 bases between them. The CDR3 loop is CASILGSGPRDTQYF. The CDR3 nucleotides are TGTGCCAGCATCCTAGGGAGCGGACCACGGGATACGCAGTATTTT. Drawing the rest from reference TRBV7-9 and TRBJ2-3, the complete variable domain is DTGVSQNPRHKITKRGQNVTFRCDPISEHNRLYWYRQTLGQGPEFLTYFQNEAQLEKSRLLSDRFSAERPKGSFSTLEIQRTEQGDSAMYLCASILGSGPRDTQYFGPGTRLTVL.

CDR3 DNA: TGTGCCAGCAGTGAAGTAGGACAGGGCCATGTGGGTGAAGAGGAAAAACTGTTTTTT. Encoded protein: CASSEVGQGHVGEEEKLFF. The V and J genes are TRBV6-1 and TRBJ1-4; 8 bases align to TRBD1. After removal of 1 base from V and 8 bases from J, the junction contained 18 bases not matched to a gene. This CDR3 has 19 amino acids. Germline V gene lookup returns CDR1 MNHNS and CDR2 SASEGT.

This clone was observed a few times. The chain is built from TRBV6-5 and TRBJ2-7; possibly TRBD2 for D (5 bases). Trimming pared 2 bases from V and 4 bases from J, leaving 9 bases between. In germline, CDR1 is MNHEY, CDR2 SVGAGI. The CDR3 is made up of 13 amino acids. CDR3 coding DNA: TGTGCCAGCAGTTACGGGGAGCGATACGAGCAGTACTTC. Translation gives CASSYGERYEQYF.